One and the same sample provided the 4 T cell receptor beta chains below, sequenced in a study of beta chain features in type 1 diabetes. Whole-study findings and limits: Across all four CD4+ subsets, people with type 1 diabetes showed modestly shorter TCRB CDR3s.

The entirety of the isolated RNA underwent reverse transcription, so expressed TCRB transcripts were sequenced. Assay used: immunoSEQ multiplex PCR; TCRdb lists only in-frame clones, some missing. The table lists 640,000 or so clones, 11% to 15% of them singletons. These receptors have no identified antigens. The sample was naive CD4+ T cells from blood. These receptors all stem from a man aged 18 to 30 with type 1 diabetes.

The chain joins TRBV27 to TRBJ2-1; 12 bases match TRBD2. The CDR3 is 13 amino acids. Germline trimming cut 5 bases from V and 15 bases from J; bases unmatched to any gene: 8. In germline, CDR1 is MNHEY, CDR2 SMNVEV (reference sequence). The CDR3 sequence: CASSLTSGGPVFF. CDR3 coding DNA: TGTGCCAGCAGTCTTACTAGCGGGGGGCCGGTGTTCTTC.

In this sample, this clone turned up a few times. CDR3 sequence reads: CAWSVGQGAGSGNTIYF. The CDR3 DNA sequence: TGTGCCTGGAGTGTAGGACAGGGGGCAGGCTCTGGAAACACCATATATTTT. V and J are TRBV30 and TRBJ1-3, with TRBD1 matching 11 bases. The CDR3 spans 17 residues. V lost 0 bases to trimming and J lost 0 bases; unmatched junction nucleotides: 4. Germline V gives CDR1 GTSNPN, CDR2 SVGIG (reference sequence).

The table lists this clone with a few counts. The chain recombines TRBV29-1 with TRBJ1-2, with D possibly being TRBD1 (6 bases). The germline V and J ends were trimmed by 7 bases and 5 bases, with 20 bases remaining between them. Looked up from germline, CDR1 is SQVTM and CDR2 is ANQGSEA. The CDR3 totals 14 residues. CDR3 in amino acids: CSAGADRTYYGYTF. In nucleotides, the CDR3 is TGCAGCGCCGGAGCAGACAGGACTTATTATGGCTACACCTTC.

A few counts support this clone. The gene calls are TRBV11-1 and TRBJ1-2; no clear D. Germline CDR1 and CDR2: SGHAT and FQDESV (reference sequence). The CDR3 totals 13 residues. Trimming pared 2 bases from V and 4 bases from J, leaving 8 bases between. Here the CDR3 reads CASSLFGVYGYTF. CDR3 coding DNA: TGTGCCAGCAGCTTATTCGGGGTCTATGGCTACACCTTC.